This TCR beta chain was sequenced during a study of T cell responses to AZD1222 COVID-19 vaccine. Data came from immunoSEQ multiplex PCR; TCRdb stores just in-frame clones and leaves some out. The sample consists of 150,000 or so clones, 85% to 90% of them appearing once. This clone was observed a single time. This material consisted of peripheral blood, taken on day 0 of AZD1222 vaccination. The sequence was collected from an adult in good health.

The CDR3 here is CASSRPGGGLNGYTF. The DNA of the CDR3 is TGTGCCAGCTCACGGCCAGGGGGGGGCCTCAATGGCTACACCTTC. This chain joins TRBV18 and TRBJ1-2, with 7 positions matching TRBD1. The length of the CDR3 is 15 residues. Germline lookup yields CDR1 KGHSH and CDR2 LQKENI. The V and J ends lost 4 bases and 6 bases, in that order; junction bases with no gene match: 11.